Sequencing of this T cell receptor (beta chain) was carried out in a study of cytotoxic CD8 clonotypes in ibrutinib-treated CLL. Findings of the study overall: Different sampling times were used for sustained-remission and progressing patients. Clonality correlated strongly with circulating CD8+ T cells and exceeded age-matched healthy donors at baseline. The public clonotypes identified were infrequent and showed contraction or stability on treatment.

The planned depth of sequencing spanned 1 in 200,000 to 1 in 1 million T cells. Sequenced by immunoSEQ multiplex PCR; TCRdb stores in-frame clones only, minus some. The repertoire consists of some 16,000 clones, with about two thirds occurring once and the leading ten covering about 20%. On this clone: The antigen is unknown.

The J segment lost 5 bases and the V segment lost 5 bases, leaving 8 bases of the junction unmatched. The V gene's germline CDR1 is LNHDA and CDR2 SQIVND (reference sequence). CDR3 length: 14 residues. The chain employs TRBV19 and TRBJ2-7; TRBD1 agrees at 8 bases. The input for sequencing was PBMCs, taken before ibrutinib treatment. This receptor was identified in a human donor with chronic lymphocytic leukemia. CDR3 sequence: CASSPLDRGNEQYF. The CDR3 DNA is TGTGCCAGTAGTCCTCTTGACAGGGGCAACGAGCAGTACTTC.